This TCR beta chain was retrieved from a study of human CD8 memory T cell subsets. Study-level points and caveats: Overlapping only minimally, the repertoires of stem-like memory and precursor exhausted T cells were largely separate from each other. Estimates computed with Chao1 suggested greater diversity in stem-like memory T cells than in precursor exhausted T cells. Diversity was similarly high in stem-like memory and precursor exhausted T cells, which was not the case for effector memory cells.

Stem-like memory CD8+ T cells (TSTEM) showed a CCR7+ PD-1- TIGIT- phenotype. According to its frequency, this clonotype is medium-sized. The antigen is unknown. Investigators built TCR beta libraries using UMI-labeled 5' RACE. TCRdb reanalyzed the 5' RACE reads and collapses them to one entry per CDR3 protein, without DNA. The table for this sample gives about 11,000 distinct CDR3 sequences. CDR1 SNHLY and CDR2 FYNNEI come from the germline V gene. The CDR3 consists of 15 residues. The chain has TRBV2 and TRBJ1-4. Sequenced sample: CD8+ stem-like memory T cells (TSCM and TCM) sorted from PBMCs. The sample's subset: stem-like memory CD8 T cells (TSTEM), CCR7+ PD-1- TIGIT-. The origin of this receptor is a human donor in good health. CDR3 region: CASTPPAEENEKLFF.